This TCR beta chain was identified during a study of shared clonotypes between healthy human individuals. Details on this clone: Antigen specificity is unknown.

Notes on the study in general: In contrast to clonotypes shared by all four donors, non-shared clonotypes had lower generation probabilities.

Cells designated naive CD8 were CD45RO-negative and were positively selected for CCR7, with terminally differentiated effector memory CD45RA+ cells excluded. Here immunoSEQ multiplex PCR was the method, and the copy in TCRdb shows in-frame clones only, minus some. The sample includes about 2,100,000 clones, 85% to 95% seen only once; the top ten take more than 1.5%. Sequencing was done on a sample of naive CD8+ T cells from PBMCs. The receptor was derived from a man in his late teens or twenties in good health. Some clones in this sample may be carry-over from other donors' samples.

The CDR3 nucleotides read TGTGCCAGCTCGGACTCGAGCTCCTACAATGAGCAGTTCTTC. This gives the protein CASSDSSSYNEQFF. The rearrangement joins TRBV10-3 to TRBJ2-1; a possible D gene is TRBD2 (5 bases). V dropped 10 bases and J dropped 0 bases, with 13 bases sitting between them. Germline lookup yields CDR1 ENHRY and CDR2 SYGVKD. This CDR3 is 14 amino acids long.